These 4 T cell receptor beta chains share one sample of origin, sequenced in a study of molecular identifiers for immune sequencing clone quantification (dated by TCRdb to the late 2010s). Libraries were prepared through PCR. Instrument used: NextSeq 500. In TCRdb, the public reads were trimmed at Q25 with fastp and aligned with MiXCR, with productive beta chains retained. Rows merge per CDR3 protein into single entries with the most common DNA and genes. This sample lists about half a million distinct CDR3 sequences; roughly 26% were detected once. The ten largest account for under 0.8% of the sample. The sample consisted of naive CD8+ T cells from blood, with Jurkat cell RNA spiked in. This specimen's cell subset or site label, interpreted: FACS-sorted CD8+CD4-CCR7+CD45RA+ naive T cells. These receptors were obtained from a human donor in good health. Some libraries in this study had Jurkat cell RNA spiked in.

Details on this clonotype: A read error may account for a junction end that differs from germline. The chain recombines TRBV7-2 with TRBJ2-5; D may be TRBD2 (5 bases). Per germline, CDR1 SGHTA and CDR2 FQGNSA. The CDR3 covers 15 residues. The CDR3 region is CASRLWYGIQAPPYF. CDR3 DNA: TGTGCCAGCCGCTTATGGTACGGGATCCAAGCGCCCCCGTACTTC.

The V call is TRBV19, the J call TRBJ2-7; the D gene is possibly TRBD2 (5 bases). Germline CDR1 and CDR2: LNHDA and SQIVND (reference sequence). This CDR3 is 12 amino acids long. V was pared by 1 base and J by 7 bases, with 8 bases between. The CDR3 here is CASSIGPGEQYF. The CDR3 DNA sequence: TGTGCCAGTAGTATAGGCCCGGGGGAGCAGTACTTC.

The rearrangement links TRBV7-9 to TRBJ2-1; the D gene is possibly TRBD1 (6 bases). V gave up 4 bases and J gave up 5 bases, with 15 bases separating them. The CDR3 contains 15 residues. Germline CDR1 is SEHNR and CDR2 is FQNEAQ (reference sequence). CDR3 sequence: CASSSRIPGDNEQFF. DNA of the CDR3: TGTGCCAGCAGCTCAAGAATCCCAGGGGACAATGAGCAGTTCTTC.

This clonotype was recorded at least ten times. CDR3 residues: CASSAGVLAGAQETQYF. The CDR3 nucleotides are TGTGCCAGCAGCGCGGGGGTGCTAGCGGGGGCCCAAGAGACCCAGTACTTC. The chain couples TRBV9 to TRBJ2-5, with 10 bases identical to TRBD2. The CDR3 sequence is 17 residues long. The germline V gene encodes CDR1 SGDLS and CDR2 YYNGEE. With V trimmed by 3 bases and J by 1 base, 9 bases remained unmatched.